This T cell receptor (beta chain) is drawn from a study of T cells in narcolepsy. Background on the study: Healthy controls were enrolled alongside patients with narcolepsy type 1 or type 2.

The data were produced by immunoSEQ multiplex PCR, yet TCRdb's version contains in-frame clones alone and is incomplete. Altogether around 19,000 clones are present, roughly 87% being singletons, with the ten largest covering roughly 1.7%. Findings and caveats of the study: HCRT-specific and TRIB2-specific autoreactive clonotypes appeared among same-patient CSF and blood CD4+ clonotypes. Blood of same and different patients, but not healthy controls, reportedly held recurring autoreactive clonotypes.

This CDR3 contains 15 residues. Germline V gives CDR1 ENHRY, CDR2 SYGVKD. The V and J ends lost 11 bases and 4 bases, in that order; junction bases with no gene match: 11. As concerns this clone: Its antigen is unknown.

The receptor was isolated from a human donor in good health. The chain employs TRBV10-3 and TRBJ2-1; 10 bases are shared with TRBD1. The sequenced material came from memory (CD45RA-) CD4+ T cells from blood. CDR3 amino acids: CAARRGTGEYNEQFF. CDR3 DNA: TGTGCCGCCCGGCGCGGGACAGGGGAATACAATGAGCAGTTCTTC.